The following is a T cell receptor beta chain sequence with its context. The sample belongs to a study of shared clonotypes between healthy human individuals. Trimming shortened V by 4 bases and J by 7 bases, and 18 bases separated the two germline ends. The CDR3 loop spans 15 amino acids. Germline CDR1 and CDR2: SGHRS and YFSETQ. Original processing methods: As immunoSEQ supplied junction-only sequences (without quality scores), filtering differed. The method was immunoSEQ multiplex PCR; TCRdb's version includes in-frame clones alone and lacks a portion of them. That table gives V, J and clone size, and the DNA gave D and trimming. The sample shows about 1.5 million clones, under 99% of them seen only once.

The origin of this receptor is a man aged 25-45 years in good health. This sequence joins TRBV5-1 and TRBJ2-1, with a tentative D call TRBD1 (6 bases). Sequences were obtained from naive CD4+ T cells sorted from blood. Subset: CD45RA+ positively selected. CDR3 in DNA: TGCGCCAGCAGCCAAACAGGGCTTATCGGAAATGAGCAGTTCTTC. This gives the protein CASSQTGLIGNEQFF.